Each of the 15 T cell receptor beta chains below was sequenced from the same sample in a study of T cell responses to AZD1222 COVID-19 vaccine. Here immunoSEQ multiplex PCR was the method, and the copy in TCRdb shows in-frame clones only, minus some. The data hold about 97,000 clones, with about 89% observed a single time. Sequenced material: peripheral blood, taken on day 0 of AZD1222 vaccination. All receptors derive from an adult in good health.

V usage is TRBV5-6 and J usage is TRBJ1-2, with D unresolved. CDR3 length: 14 residues. CDR1 and CDR2 (germline): SGHDT, YYEEEE. V lost 0 bases and J lost 1, with 7 bases in between. The CDR3 loop is CASSLGTNNYGYTF. For the CDR3, the DNA is TGTGCCAGCAGCTTGGGTACAAATAACTATGGCTACACCTTC.

J is TRBJ2-2 and V is TRBV4-2; 9 nucleotides match TRBD2. After removal of 0 bases from V and 4 bases from J, the junction contained 0 bases not matched to a gene. Germline V gives CDR1 LGHNA, CDR2 YNFKEQ. The CDR3 covers 15 residues. The CDR3 nucleotides are TGTGCCAGCAGCCAAGAGCGGGGGGGCACCGGGGAGCTGTTTTTT. This translates into CASSQERGGTGELFF.

This rearrangement joins TRBV7-3 to TRBJ2-2; 7 bases match TRBD2. The germline V gene encodes CDR1 SGHTA and CDR2 FQGTGA. The CDR3 runs to 16 residues. V shed 5 bases, J shed 2 bases, and the junction held 8 bases outside the gene matches. Written as DNA, the CDR3 is TGTGCCAGCAGCGCCCCGGGACTAAGAAACACCGGGGAGCTGTTTTTT. Amino acids: CASSAPGLRNTGELFF.

Regarding this clone: Other DNA sequences in this sample translate to the same CDR3. The chain is built from TRBV18 and TRBJ1-4, with D unresolved. V dropped 1 base and J dropped 0 bases, with 9 bases sitting between them. The length of the CDR3 is 16 residues. Germline V gene lookup returns CDR1 KGHSH and CDR2 LQKENI. This CDR3 reads CASSPRSGATNEKLFF. The CDR3 DNA follows: TGTGCCAGCTCACCACGTTCCGGAGCAACTAATGAAAAACTGTTTTTT.

This clone was recorded a few times. The gene calls are TRBV19 and TRBJ2-3, with TRBD2 matching 8 bases. From germline, CDR1 is LNHDA and CDR2 SQIVND (reference sequence). V was clipped by 10 bases and J by 1 base; unmatched bases: 10. The CDR3 loop spans 15 amino acids. Written as DNA, the CDR3 is TGTGCCACAGGAGGACTAGCCAGAGGCACAGATACGCAGTATTTT. As protein: CATGGLARGTDTQYF. Complete variable domain (other parts from reference TRBV19 and TRBJ2-3): DGGITQSPKYLFRKEGQNVTLSCEQNLNHDAMYWYRQDPGQGLRLIYYSQIVNDFQKGDIAEGYSVSREKKESFPLTVTSAQKNPTAFYLCATGGLARGTDTQYFGPGTRLTVL.

The V and J genes are TRBV7-2 and TRBJ2-7; D possibly corresponds to TRBD1 (6 bases). Trimming removed 3 bases from V and 2 bases from J, with 20 bases in between. The CDR3 covers 17 residues. The germline gives CDR1 SGHTA, CDR2 FQGNSA. The CDR3, as DNA: TGTGCCAGCAGCTTGGCATTAGGCAGGGGCCTTACCTACGAGCAGTACTTC. Its protein product is CASSLALGRGLTYEQYF.

In the case of this clone: The junction differs from germline at one of its ends, possibly a read error. The chain joins TRBV7-2 to TRBJ1-5; 9 positions agree with TRBD1. The length of the CDR3 is 18 residues. Germline loops: CDR1 SGHTA, CDR2 FQGNSA. For the CDR3, the DNA is TGTGCCAGCAGCCTAGCTGCGGACAGGGGAGTGGGCAATCAGCCCCAGCATTTT. It codes for CASSLAADRGVGNQPQHF.

The chain combines TRBV4-2 with TRBJ2-7, with D tentatively TRBD2 (6 bases). This CDR3 contains 17 residues. The V end was cut by 0 bases, the J end by 0 bases, with 15 bases between. CDR1 LGHNA and CDR2 YNFKEQ come from the germline V gene. The CDR3 sequence is CASSQDWRGGISYEQYF. In DNA, the CDR3 is TGTGCCAGCAGCCAAGATTGGAGGGGCGGAATCTCCTACGAGCAGTACTTC.

The chain recombines TRBV5-1 with TRBJ1-4, with D hard to call. CDR3 length equals 11 residues. The germline CDR1 and CDR2 sequences are SGHRS and YFSETQ. Trimming removed 3 bases from V and 11 bases from J, with 8 bases in between. Here the CDR3 DNA reads TGCGCCAGCAGCTCGAACCCCAAACTGTTTTTT. Amino acids: CASSSNPKLFF. Full variable domain (remainder filled in from reference TRBV5-1 and TRBJ1-4): KAGVTQTPRYLIKTRGQQVTLSCSPISGHRSVSWYQQTPGQGLQFLFEYFSETQRNKGNFPGRFSGRQFSNSRSEMNVSTLELGDSALYLCASSSNPKLFFGSGTQLSVL.

This clone has more than one count but fewer than ten. This chain joins TRBV7-8 and TRBJ1-4, with D maybe TRBD1 (5 bases). This CDR3 comprises 14 residues. Trimming took off 1 base at V and 7 bases at J, with 10 bases between the two ends. Per the germline V gene, CDR1 is SGHVS and CDR2 is FQNEAQ. The DNA for the CDR3 is TGTGCCAGCAGCTTAGGGGCAGGGAGTGAAAAACTGTTTTTT. It specifies CASSLGAGSEKLFF.

This chain uses TRBV5-1 with TRBJ1-6, with 7 bases fitting TRBD1. The CDR3 has 16 amino acids. Germline V gene lookup returns CDR1 SGHRS and CDR2 YFSETQ. With 1 base clipped from V and 3 bases from J, the junction kept 4 bases outside the gene matches. CDR3 in amino acids: CASSLTGAFYNSPLHF. For the CDR3, the DNA is TGCGCCAGCAGCTTGACAGGGGCCTTCTATAATTCACCCCTCCACTTT. The full variable domain, its missing parts supplied by reference TRBV5-1 and TRBJ1-6, is KAGVTQTPRYLIKTRGQQVTLSCSPISGHRSVSWYQQTPGQGLQFLFEYFSETQRNKGNFPGRFSGRQFSNSRSEMNVSTLELGDSALYLCASSLTGAFYNSPLHFGNGTRLTVT.

The chain carries TRBV5-4 and TRBJ2-1; D possibly corresponds to TRBD2 (5 bases). The CDR3 is 14 residues long. Trimming stripped 7 bases from V and 1 base from J, with 12 bases between. Germline CDR1 is SGHNT and CDR2 is YYREEE (reference sequence). For the CDR3, the DNA is TGTGCCAGCGCTCTAGGAGGATCCTACAATGAGCAGTTCTTC. Its protein is CASALGGSYNEQFF.

The rearrangement uses TRBV2 and TRBJ1-2; D is ambiguous. CDR3 size: 14 residues. Germline V lookup: CDR1 SNHLY, CDR2 FYNNEI. V lost 10 bases to trimming and J lost 3 bases, with 18 bases between them. CDR3 coding DNA: TGTGCCACCGCGACTGGGCCCCCATACTATGGCTACACCTTC. It encodes CATATGPPYYGYTF.

This chain links TRBV7-2 with TRBJ2-3; D call uncertain. Germline lookup yields CDR1 SGHTA and CDR2 FQGNSA. The V end lost 5 bases, the J end lost 3 bases, and 12 bases lay between the germline ends. CDR3 size: 14 residues. The CDR3 DNA is TGTGCCAGCAGCCCAACGGCGGAAACAGATACGCAGTATTTT. Residues: CASSPTAETDTQYF. The whole variable domain, remainder taken from reference TRBV7-2 and TRBJ2-3, is GAGVSQSPSNKVTEKGKDVELRCDPISGHTALYWYRQSLGQGLEFLIYFQGNSAPDKSGLPSDRFSAERTGGSVSTLTIQRTQQEDSAVYLCASSPTAETDTQYFGPGTRLTVL.

The table lists this clone with a few counts. The chain uses TRBV14 and TRBJ2-7; no definite D call. V was clipped by 4 bases and J by 4 bases, with 8 bases between them. This CDR3 is built from 12 residues. CDR1 is SGHDN and CDR2 is FVKESK in the germline V gene. CDR3 amino acids: CASSPAWYEQYF. The DNA for the CDR3 is TGTGCCAGCAGCCCGGCATGGTACGAGCAGTACTTC.